Listed below are T cell receptor beta chains from one sample, sequenced in a study of T cell responses to AZD1222 COVID-19 vaccine. Libraries were prepared by immunoSEQ multiplex PCR; TCRdb keeps only in-frame clonotypes and omits some of them. Of over 150,000 clones listed, 85% to 95% are singletons. Material: peripheral blood, obtained 28 days after the second AZD1222 dose. The receptors were sampled from an adult who received the AZD1222 COVID-19 vaccine. CDR3s include the opening cysteine and the closing phenylalanine or tryptophan. A D gene is named only where the DNA matches it firmly. A clone size is listed for some rows: how often the clone was seen (once, few, many), or a class if it is expanded.

D gene: TRBD2; clone size: -; V gene: TRBV9; J gene: TRBJ2-2; CDR3 length: 20; CDR3 DNA: TGTGCCAGCAGCCCCCTTCTGAGACTAGCGGGGGGCTCGAACACCGGGGAGCTGTTTTTT; CDR3 protein: CASSPLLRLAGGSNTGELFF
D gene: -; clone size: -; V gene: TRBV7-2; J gene: TRBJ2-2; CDR3 length: 15; CDR3 DNA: TGTGCCAGCAGCTCCGCAGGGGGGGGGACCGGGGAGCTGTTTTTT; CDR3 protein: CASSSAGGGTGELFF
D gene: -; clone size: -; V gene: TRBV6-5; J gene: TRBJ1-2; CDR3 length: 13; CDR3 DNA: TGTGCCAGCAGCCCCGGGACCGACTATGGCTACACCTTC; CDR3 protein: CASSPGTDYGYTF
D gene: TRBD1; clone size: -; V gene: TRBV14; J gene: TRBJ1-2; CDR3 length: 12; CDR3 DNA: TGTGCCAGCAGCAGGGACAGGATTAACTACACCTTC; CDR3 protein: CASSRDRINYTF
D gene: -; clone size: -; V gene: TRBV7-9; J gene: TRBJ1-2; CDR3 length: 13; CDR3 DNA: TGTGCCAGCAGCTTAAAAGGGAAAGGAGGCTACACCTTC; CDR3 protein: CASSLKGKGGYTF
D gene: TRBD1; clone size: -; V gene: TRBV9; J gene: TRBJ2-1; CDR3 length: 17; CDR3 DNA: TGTGCCAGCAGCCCCTCCTCACCGACAGGGGGCTACAATGAGCAGTTCTTC; CDR3 protein: CASSPSSPTGGYNEQFF
D gene: -; clone size: -; V gene: TRBV7-2; J gene: TRBJ1-2; CDR3 length: 14; CDR3 DNA: TGTGCCAGCATCTTGGGGCCGGGAAGAGATGGCTACACCTTC; CDR3 protein: CASILGPGRDGYTF
D gene: -; clone size: -; V gene: TRBV7-6; J gene: TRBJ2-7; CDR3 length: 15; CDR3 DNA: TGTGCCAGCAGCATCGACTCCGGGGTTACCTACGAGCAGTACTTC; CDR3 protein: CASSIDSGVTYEQYF
D gene: -; clone size: -; V gene: TRBV29-1; J gene: TRBJ2-2; CDR3 length: 14; CDR3 DNA: TGCAGCACCGGTGGGGACGGTGTCACCGGGGAGCTGTTTTTT; CDR3 protein: CSTGGDGVTGELFF
D gene: -; clone size: -; V gene: TRBV6-5; J gene: TRBJ1-5; CDR3 length: 15; CDR3 DNA: TGTGCCAGCAGTTATTTAGGGGATGGCAATCAGCCCCAGCATTTT; CDR3 protein: CASSYLGDGNQPQHF
D gene: -; clone size: -; V gene: TRBV9; J gene: TRBJ1-5; CDR3 length: 13; CDR3 DNA: TGTGCCAGCAGCGGGGAGGGCAATCAGCCCCAGCATTTT; CDR3 protein: CASSGEGNQPQHF
D gene: -; clone size: -; V gene: TRBV6-5; J gene: TRBJ1-2; CDR3 length: 14; CDR3 DNA: TGTGCCAGCAGTTACCGTGGCCGGGACTATGGCTACACCTTC; CDR3 protein: CASSYRGRDYGYTF
D gene: TRBD1; clone size: -; V gene: TRBV9; J gene: TRBJ1-5; CDR3 length: 14; CDR3 DNA: TGTGCCAGCAGCGTAGGACAGGGTAATCAGCCCCAGCATTTT; CDR3 protein: CASSVGQGNQPQHF
D gene: -; clone size: once; V gene: TRBV27; J gene: TRBJ1-2; CDR3 length: 13; CDR3 DNA: TGTGCCAGCAGGAAAGAAGAGGAAATGGGCTACACCTTC; CDR3 protein: CASRKEEEMGYTF
D gene: -; clone size: -; V gene: TRBV2; J gene: TRBJ1-2; CDR3 length: 13; CDR3 DNA: TGTGCCAGCAGTAAAGACAGGAACTATGGCTACACCTTC; CDR3 protein: CASSKDRNYGYTF
D gene: -; clone size: -; V gene: TRBV12-5; J gene: TRBJ2-4; CDR3 length: 16; CDR3 DNA: TGTGCTAGTGGTACCAAAGCCAGGGCGACCAAAAACATTCAGTACTTC; CDR3 protein: CASGTKARATKNIQYF
D gene: -; clone size: once; V gene: TRBV29-1; J gene: TRBJ1-2; CDR3 length: 11; CDR3 DNA: TGCAGCGTTGGAGGGACGGATGGCTACACCTTC; CDR3 protein: CSVGGTDGYTF
D gene: -; clone size: -; V gene: TRBV3-1/TRBV3-2; J gene: TRBJ1-3; CDR3 length: 15; CDR3 DNA: TGTGCCAGCAGCCAAGATTCCCAGGGAGGAAACACCATATATTTT; CDR3 protein: CASSQDSQGGNTIYF
D gene: -; clone size: once; V gene: TRBV11-3; J gene: TRBJ2-1; CDR3 length: 12; CDR3 DNA: TGTGCCAGCACATCTTCGAGGAATGAGCAGTTCTTC; CDR3 protein: CASTSSRNEQFF
D gene: -; clone size: -; V gene: TRBV4-1; J gene: TRBJ1-1; CDR3 length: 14; CDR3 DNA: TGCGCCAGCAGCCAAGATCGGGGAGGCACTGAAGCTTTCTTT; CDR3 protein: CASSQDRGGTEAFF
D gene: TRBD1; clone size: -; V gene: TRBV9; J gene: TRBJ1-6; CDR3 length: 14; CDR3 DNA: TGTGCCAGCAGCCCCCAGGGGGCAGAGTCACCCCTCCACTTT; CDR3 protein: CASSPQGAESPLHF
D gene: -; clone size: -; V gene: TRBV29-1; J gene: TRBJ1-6; CDR3 length: 11; CDR3 DNA: TGCAGCGTTGCAGAGGCCGGGACCCTCCACTTT; CDR3 protein: CSVAEAGTLHF
D gene: -; clone size: -; V gene: TRBV19; J gene: TRBJ1-6; CDR3 length: 13; CDR3 DNA: TGTGCATCCTCTAGCTCCTATAATTCACCCCTCCACTTT; CDR3 protein: CASSSSYNSPLHF
D gene: -; clone size: few; V gene: TRBV30; J gene: TRBJ1-2; CDR3 length: 14; CDR3 DNA: TGTGCCTGGGGACGCTGGACAGACGACTATGGCTACACCTTC; CDR3 protein: CAWGRWTDDYGYTF
D gene: TRBD1; clone size: -; V gene: TRBV5-1; J gene: TRBJ1-5; CDR3 length: 16; CDR3 DNA: TGCGCCAGCAGCTTGGGAGGGGGCGGGGGAAATCAGCCCCAGCATTTT; CDR3 protein: CASSLGGGGGNQPQHF
D gene: -; clone size: few; V gene: TRBV30; J gene: TRBJ1-1; CDR3 length: 16; CDR3 DNA: TGTGCCTGGAGTGGGGGTACTTCAGGACAGAACACTGAAGCTTTCTTT; CDR3 protein: CAWSGGTSGQNTEAFF
D gene: -; clone size: -; V gene: TRBV10-3; J gene: TRBJ1-1; CDR3 length: 14; CDR3 DNA: TGTGCCATCAGTGAACGGACAGCAAACACTGAAGCTTTCTTT; CDR3 protein: CAISERTANTEAFF
D gene: -; clone size: once; V gene: TRBV28; J gene: TRBJ1-1; CDR3 length: 14; CDR3 DNA: TGTGCCAGCAATTTTCCAGACAGGAACACTGAAGCTTTCTTT; CDR3 protein: CASNFPDRNTEAFF
D gene: TRBD1; clone size: once; V gene: TRBV14; J gene: TRBJ2-2; CDR3 length: 13; CDR3 DNA: TGTGCCAGCAGTTACAGGGGCACCGGGGAGCTGTTTTTT; CDR3 protein: CASSYRGTGELFF
D gene: TRBD1; clone size: -; V gene: TRBV7-7; J gene: TRBJ1-3; CDR3 length: 13; CDR3 DNA: TGTGCCAGCAGCCCTAACAGGGGTGACACCATATATTTT; CDR3 protein: CASSPNRGDTIYF
D gene: TRBD2; clone size: -; V gene: TRBV5-1; J gene: TRBJ2-7; CDR3 length: 15; CDR3 DNA: TGCGCCAGCAGCTCCCAGCGGGAAGGGCTCTACGAGCAGTACTTC; CDR3 protein: CASSSQREGLYEQYF
D gene: TRBD1; clone size: -; V gene: TRBV19; J gene: TRBJ1-4; CDR3 length: 15; CDR3 DNA: TGTGCCAGTAGTATATATGGGACAGGGCATGAAAAACTGTTTTTT; CDR3 protein: CASSIYGTGHEKLFF
D gene: -; clone size: -; V gene: TRBV5-8; J gene: TRBJ1-1; CDR3 length: 13; CDR3 DNA: TGTGCCAGCAGCTTGGGGCCAAACACTGAAGCTTTCTTT; CDR3 protein: CASSLGPNTEAFF
D gene: -; clone size: -; V gene: TRBV25-1; J gene: TRBJ1-2; CDR3 length: 12; CDR3 DNA: TGTGCCAGCAGAGGAGCTATCTATGGCTACACCTTC; CDR3 protein: CASRGAIYGYTF
D gene: TRBD1; clone size: -; V gene: TRBV30; J gene: TRBJ1-6; CDR3 length: 14; CDR3 DNA: TGTGCCTGGATTATACAGGGGTATAATTCACCCCTCCACTTT; CDR3 protein: CAWIIQGYNSPLHF
D gene: TRBD1; clone size: -; V gene: TRBV7-7; J gene: TRBJ2-2; CDR3 length: 15; CDR3 DNA: TGTGCCAGCAGCGCCGGACAGGGGTACACCGGGGAGCTGTTTTTT; CDR3 protein: CASSAGQGYTGELFF
D gene: -; clone size: -; V gene: TRBV18; J gene: TRBJ2-1; CDR3 length: 12; CDR3 DNA: TGTGCCAGCTCACCCGCAGAGAATGAGCAGTTCTTC; CDR3 protein: CASSPAENEQFF
D gene: -; clone size: -; V gene: TRBV6-5; J gene: TRBJ1-4; CDR3 length: 12; CDR3 DNA: TGTGCCAGCATGGACCCTAATGAAAAACTGTTTTTT; CDR3 protein: CASMDPNEKLFF
D gene: -; clone size: -; V gene: TRBV7-8; J gene: TRBJ1-6; CDR3 length: 13; CDR3 DNA: TGTGCCAGCAGCATCCAGGGGTATTCACCCCTCCACTTT; CDR3 protein: CASSIQGYSPLHF
D gene: -; clone size: once; V gene: TRBV5-6; J gene: TRBJ1-2; CDR3 length: 14; CDR3 DNA: TGTGCCACCACCGGGCCCGGCACTTATGGCCGGGACACCTTC; CDR3 protein: CATTGPGTYGRDTF
D gene: TRBD2; clone size: -; V gene: TRBV5-1; J gene: TRBJ2-1; CDR3 length: 15; CDR3 DNA: TGCGCCAGCAGACTAGCGGGGGACTCCTACAATGAGCAGTTCTTC; CDR3 protein: CASRLAGDSYNEQFF
D gene: -; clone size: -; V gene: TRBV27; J gene: TRBJ2-5; CDR3 length: 15; CDR3 DNA: TGTGCCAGCCTCCCGACAGGTACTAACAAAGAGACCCAGTACTTC; CDR3 protein: CASLPTGTNKETQYF
D gene: -; clone size: -; V gene: TRBV9; J gene: TRBJ1-5; CDR3 length: 15; CDR3 DNA: TGTGCCAGCAGCGTGGGGGGCAGCCCTGATCAGCCCCAGCATTTT; CDR3 protein: CASSVGGSPDQPQHF
D gene: -; clone size: -; V gene: TRBV18; J gene: TRBJ1-1; CDR3 length: 15; CDR3 DNA: TGTGCCAGCTCAGACTCCGGGACGGTGAACACTGAAGCTTTCTTT; CDR3 protein: CASSDSGTVNTEAFF
D gene: -; clone size: -; V gene: TRBV12-3/TRBV12-4; J gene: TRBJ1-2; CDR3 length: 13; CDR3 DNA: TGTGCCAGCAGTTTTCGGAGACGCTCTGGCTACACCTTC; CDR3 protein: CASSFRRRSGYTF
D gene: TRBD2; clone size: -; V gene: TRBV19; J gene: TRBJ2-5; CDR3 length: 14; CDR3 DNA: TGTGCCAGTAGTATCTCAGGGAGGGGAGAGACCCAGTACTTC; CDR3 protein: CASSISGRGETQYF
D gene: -; clone size: -; V gene: TRBV7-2; J gene: TRBJ2-7; CDR3 length: 12; CDR3 DNA: TGTGCCAGCAGGGGCCCCACCTACGAGCAGTACTTC; CDR3 protein: CASRGPTYEQYF
D gene: TRBD1; clone size: -; V gene: TRBV7-2; J gene: TRBJ1-2; CDR3 length: 14; CDR3 DNA: TGTGCCAGCAGCTTAGGACAGGGGAACTATGGCTACACCTTC; CDR3 protein: CASSLGQGNYGYTF
D gene: -; clone size: -; V gene: TRBV28; J gene: TRBJ1-1; CDR3 length: 12; CDR3 DNA: TGTGCCAGCAGTCGACGGCCCACTGAAGCTTTCTTT; CDR3 protein: CASSRRPTEAFF
D gene: -; clone size: -; V gene: TRBV7-2; J gene: TRBJ2-7; CDR3 length: 12; CDR3 DNA: TGTGCCAGCAGCTCCTCAGGGCTCGAGCAGTACTTC; CDR3 protein: CASSSSGLEQYF
D gene: -; clone size: -; V gene: TRBV12-3/TRBV12-4; J gene: TRBJ2-1; CDR3 length: 12; CDR3 DNA: TGTGCCAGCAGTTTAGGGGTGGGGCCGGGGTTCTTC; CDR3 protein: CASSLGVGPGFF
D gene: -; clone size: -; V gene: TRBV10-3; J gene: TRBJ1-1; CDR3 length: 12; CDR3 DNA: TGTGCCACGTCACACGAGAACACTGAAGCTTTCTTT; CDR3 protein: CATSHENTEAFF
D gene: TRBD1; clone size: -; V gene: TRBV3-1/TRBV3-2; J gene: TRBJ1-2; CDR3 length: 13; CDR3 DNA: TGTGCCAGCAGCCCTGGGACAGGGGAAGGCTACACCTTC; CDR3 protein: CASSPGTGEGYTF
D gene: TRBD1; clone size: -; V gene: TRBV6-6; J gene: TRBJ1-2; CDR3 length: 14; CDR3 DNA: TGTGCCAGCAGTCACACAGGGGGCAACTATGGCTACACCTTC; CDR3 protein: CASSHTGGNYGYTF
D gene: TRBD1; clone size: -; V gene: TRBV28; J gene: TRBJ1-1; CDR3 length: 12; CDR3 DNA: TGTGCCGTCGACAGGGAGGGAACTGAAGCTTTCTTT; CDR3 protein: CAVDREGTEAFF